Below are 18 T cell receptor beta chains sequenced from a single sample in a study of OX40 agonist ivuxolimab in advanced cancers. Library generation was performed with the immunoSEQ multiplex PCR assay. What TCRdb holds here is the immuneACCESS table cut down to in-frame rearrangements. Part of the clones is not present; checked against another copy, under half of the missing clones reflect an unresolved V gene, and the others are unexplained. Here the sample has about 27,000 clones; 86% occur a single time. The ten biggest clones cover about 30% of the sample. The sequencing used CD4+ or CD8+ T cells sorted from blood, collected in a trial of the OX40 agonist ivuxolimab. The receptor source for this set is an adult with an advanced solid tumor such as melanoma, head and neck, liver or kidney cancer.

The chain combines TRBV27 with TRBJ2-5, with D perhaps TRBD1 or TRBD2 (5 bases each). Trimming removed 8 bases at V and 2 bases at J, with 15 bases between. CDR3 length equals 14 residues. CDR1 MNHEY and CDR2 SMNVEV come from the germline V gene (reference sequence). In DNA form, the CDR3 reads TGTGCCAGCGGCCCGGGACCAACTCAAGAGACCCAGTACTTC. This translates into CASGPGPTQETQYF.

The chain combines TRBV5-6 with TRBJ1-2, with D hard to call. This CDR3 spans 14 amino acids. Trimming took off 1 base at V and 3 bases at J, with 10 bases between the two ends. Germline CDR1 SGHDT, CDR2 YYEEEE. CDR3 nucleotide sequence: TGTGCCAGCAGCTTGAAAGGTTCGCACTATGGCTACACCTTC. This translates into CASSLKGSHYGYTF.

The chain couples TRBV19 to TRBJ2-3; D is tentatively TRBD1 or TRBD2 (5 bases each). Trimming removed 3 bases at V and 0 bases at J, with 7 bases between. The CDR3 is 14 amino acids. CDR1 and CDR2 from the germline V gene are LNHDA and SQIVND (reference sequence). Here the CDR3 reads CASSIGDSTDTQYF. The CDR3 region has the DNA TGTGCCAGTAGTATCGGGGACAGCACAGATACGCAGTATTTT.

CDR3 region: CASREGGDGYTF. CDR3 nucleotides: TGTGCCAGCAGGGAGGGGGGTGATGGCTACACCTTC. The chain carries TRBV27 and TRBJ1-2; a possible D gene is TRBD1 (6 bases). The germline CDR1 and CDR2 sequences are MNHEY and SMNVEV (reference sequence). CDR3 size: 12 residues. The V gene lost 6 bases and the J gene lost 6 bases, with 11 bases spanning the gap.

This chain uses TRBV28 with TRBJ2-3; a weak D match, TRBD2 (5 bases). This CDR3 contains 14 residues. Germline-derived CDR1 and CDR2 are MDHEN and SYDVKM. V lost 5 bases and J lost 5, with 14 bases in between. The CDR3 DNA is TGTGCCAGCAGTAGGATGGGGAGATTAGATACGCAGTATTTT. This encodes CASSRMGRLDTQYF.

This sequence joins TRBV10-3 and TRBJ1-6; D gene unclear. Trimming removed 2 bases at V and 9 bases at J, with 17 bases between. CDR3 length: 16 amino acids. Germline lookup yields CDR1 ENHRY and CDR2 SYGVKD. In nucleotides, the CDR3 is TGTGCCATCAGTGAGCGGGTGGAGTCCAGTTTTTCACCCCTCCACTTT. Its translation: CAISERVESSFSPLHF.

The rearrangement joins TRBV14 to TRBJ1-2; D possibly corresponds to TRBD1 (6 bases). There are 15 residues in the CDR3. Germline CDR1 is SGHDN and CDR2 is FVKESK. V was shortened by 3 bases and J by 4 bases, with 15 bases between the two germline ends. For the CDR3, the DNA is TGTGCCAGCAGCCAGCTGGGACAAAACTTCTATGGCTACACCTTC. This gives the protein CASSQLGQNFYGYTF.

The gene calls are TRBV5-4 and TRBJ2-7; 7 bases map to TRBD1. Trimming cost V 4 bases and J 2 bases; bases outside gene matches: 9. Germline CDR1 and CDR2: SGHNT and YYREEE (reference sequence). CDR3 size: 15 residues. This CDR3 reads CASSKSGTEAYEQYF. CDR3 DNA: TGTGCCAGCAGCAAATCCGGGACAGAAGCCTACGAGCAGTACTTC.

This rearrangement joins TRBV19 to TRBJ1-1; 8 positions match TRBD1. The ends lost 8 bases at V and 4 bases at J; junction bases unmatched: 6. Germline V gene sequence: CDR1 LNHDA, CDR2 SQIVND (reference sequence). The CDR3 extends over 13 amino acids. The DNA of the CDR3 is TGTGCCAGTTCCGGACAGGGAGTCACTGAAGCTTTCTTT. This encodes CASSGQGVTEAFF.

The J gene is TRBJ2-1, the V gene TRBV7-8; tentatively, D is TRBD1 or TRBD2 (6 bases each). This CDR3 spans 21 amino acids. Trimming removed 3 bases from V and 7 bases from J, with 34 bases in between. CDR1 is SGHVS, CDR2 FQNEAQ, per germline. CDR3 sequence (DNA): TGTGCCAGCAGCTTTCCCGGGGCAGGCGCCGGGGGCCCCCTAACCTCAAATGAGCAGTTCTTC. It specifies CASSFPGAGAGGPLTSNEQFF.

The genes are TRBV5-6 and TRBJ2-2; 11 bases map to TRBD1. The CDR3 is made up of 17 amino acids. V shed 4 bases and J 3 bases; nucleotides not matched to a gene: 8. The germline CDR1 and CDR2 sequences are SGHDT and YYEEEE. The CDR3, as DNA: TGTGCCAGCAGCCCCCTCGGGACAGGGGGGGACACCGGGGAGCTGTTTTTT. This codes for CASSPLGTGGDTGELFF.

There are a few counts of this clone. The chain carries TRBV9 and TRBJ1-1; 9 bases are shared with TRBD1. V lost 0 bases, J lost 6 bases, and 3 bases stayed unmatched. The CDR3 contains 14 residues. Per germline, CDR1 SGDLS and CDR2 YYNGEE. This CDR3 is CASSVGTGDPEAFF. The CDR3 coding sequence is TGTGCCAGCAGCGTAGGGACAGGGGACCCTGAAGCTTTCTTT.

The chain carries TRBV15 and TRBJ1-6, with D possibly TRBD1 on 5 matching bases. The CDR3 is made up of 15 amino acids. The V gene lost 3 bases and the J gene lost 7 bases, with 13 bases spanning the gap. CDR1 is LNHNV and CDR2 is YYDKDF in the germline V gene (reference sequence). CDR3 DNA sequence: TGTGCCACCAGCAGTATTTCAGGGATAAATTCACCCCTCCACTTT. Translated, it gives CATSSISGINSPLHF.

This sequence joins TRBV15 and TRBJ2-1; no reliable D call. V lost 9 bases and J 4 bases, leaving 16 bases between the germline ends. CDR3 length equals 14 residues. CDR1 is LNHNV and CDR2 is YYDKDF in the germline V gene (reference sequence). The CDR3 DNA is TGTGCCACAAAACCGGGCTCGAATTACAATGAGCAGTTCTTC. It is translated as CATKPGSNYNEQFF.

The rearrangement links TRBV15 to TRBJ2-2, with 9 bases matching TRBD1. The germline CDR1 and CDR2 sequences are LNHNV and YYDKDF (reference sequence). Trimming cost V 3 bases and J 4 bases; bases outside gene matches: 3. The CDR3 spans 15 residues. CDR3 sequence (DNA): TGTGCCACCAGCAGGGCGACAGGGGGCACCGGGGAGCTGTTTTTT. This gives the protein CATSRATGGTGELFF.

The chain has TRBV27 and TRBJ2-1; the D gene is possibly TRBD2 (6 bases). Between the trimmed V and J ends, which lost 0 bases and 4 bases, there was a span of 13 bases. The CDR3 runs to 16 residues. The V gene's germline CDR1 is MNHEY and CDR2 SMNVEV (reference sequence). The CDR3 region is CASSLSSTGAYNEQFF. CDR3 bases: TGTGCCAGCAGTTTATCGTCTACGGGAGCGTACAATGAGCAGTTCTTC.

V and J are TRBV7-9 and TRBJ1-1; unclear D gene. This CDR3 has 12 amino acids. V lost 3 bases and J 11 bases, leaving 13 bases between the germline ends. Germline V gives CDR1 SEHNR, CDR2 FQNEAQ (reference sequence). CDR3 loop: CASSLPGIGAFF. The CDR3 DNA reads TGTGCCAGCAGCTTGCCGGGGATAGGGGCTTTCTTT.

The sample holds one count of this clone. The J gene is TRBJ1-2, the V gene TRBV5-1, with unresolved D. This CDR3 region has 12 residues. The ends were cut back, 4 bases at V and 6 bases at J, with 10 bases in the middle. Germline CDR1 and CDR2: SGHRS and YFSETQ. The chain's CDR3 is CASSLEGDGYTF. Written as DNA, the CDR3 is TGCGCCAGCAGCCTGGAGGGTGATGGCTACACCTTC.